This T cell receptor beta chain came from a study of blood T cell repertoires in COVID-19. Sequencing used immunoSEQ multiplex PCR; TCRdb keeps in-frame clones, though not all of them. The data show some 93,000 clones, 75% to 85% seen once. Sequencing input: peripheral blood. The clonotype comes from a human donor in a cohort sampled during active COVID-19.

CDR3 coding DNA: TGTGCCAGCAGCCTCCTTCAGGGAATTAACACTGAAGCTTTCTTT. It codes for CASSLLQGINTEAFF. The rearrangement uses TRBV3-1 (or the pseudogene TRBV3-2) and TRBJ1-1; a weak D match, TRBD1 (5 bases). CDR3 length: 15 residues. Trimming took 4 bases from V and 2 from J, leaving 14 bases between them. From germline, CDR1 is LGHDT and CDR2 YNNKEL (reference sequence).